These T cell receptor beta chains were read from a single sample in a study of T cells in localized non-small cell lung cancer. Produced via immunoSEQ multiplex PCR; TCRdb's table is partial and in-frame only. The sample contains about 70,000 clones, approximately 87% of which appear only once. This sample comprised peripheral blood, obtained before any cancer treatment. The receptor source for this set is a male donor at least 60 years old with stage III squamous cell lung carcinoma. CDR3s include the opening cysteine and the closing phenylalanine or tryptophan. The order of the fields is clone size, V gene, J gene, D gene, CDR3 DNA, CDR3 protein. A D gene is named only where the DNA matches it firmly. Only part of the rows carry a size: once, few, many, or a class if the clone is expanded.

clone_size: NA
v_call: TRBV27
j_call: TRBJ1-3
d_call: NA
cdr3_nt: TGTGCCAGCAAGGGCTTCTCTGGAAACACCATATATTTT
cdr3_aa: CASKGFSGNTIYF

clone_size: NA
v_call: TRBV4-3
j_call: TRBJ1-4
d_call: NA
cdr3_nt: TGCGCCAGCAGCCAAGATACGGTCAGCGGTCCGGACGAAAAACTGTTTTTT
cdr3_aa: CASSQDTVSGPDEKLFF

clone_size: NA
v_call: TRBV5-4
j_call: TRBJ2-2
d_call: NA
cdr3_nt: TGTGCCAGCAGCTATGGACTATCCACCGGGGAGCTGTTTTTT
cdr3_aa: CASSYGLSTGELFF

clone_size: NA
v_call: TRBV5-6
j_call: TRBJ1-3
d_call: TRBD1
cdr3_nt: TGTGCCAGCAGCTTGGGGGGACAGATCTCTGGAAACACCATATATTTT
cdr3_aa: CASSLGGQISGNTIYF

clone_size: NA
v_call: TRBV30
j_call: TRBJ1-6
d_call: NA
cdr3_nt: TGTGCCGGGAGGGGAGGGGCTCGCTCCTATAATTCACCCCTCCACTTT
cdr3_aa: CAGRGGARSYNSPLHF

clone_size: few
v_call: TRBV9
j_call: TRBJ2-2
d_call: NA
cdr3_nt: TGTGCCAGCAGCGTAGAGGAGGGGGCAACCGGGGAGCTGTTTTTT
cdr3_aa: CASSVEEGATGELFF

clone_size: NA
v_call: TRBV7-8
j_call: TRBJ1-2
d_call: NA
cdr3_nt: TGTGCCAGCAGCGGCCGCGCCGGGAACGGCTACACCTTC
cdr3_aa: CASSGRAGNGYTF

clone_size: NA
v_call: TRBV5-1
j_call: TRBJ1-1
d_call: NA
cdr3_nt: TGCGCCAGCAGCTCTTTAGCACAGAACACTGAAGCTTTCTTT
cdr3_aa: CASSSLAQNTEAFF

clone_size: once
v_call: TRBV6-5
j_call: TRBJ1-2
d_call: NA
cdr3_nt: TGTGCCAGCATAGGGCTAGGGGGCTACACCTTC
cdr3_aa: CASIGLGGYTF

clone_size: NA
v_call: TRBV5-1
j_call: TRBJ1-1
d_call: NA
cdr3_nt: TGCGCCAGCAGCTTGGGGCAGGGTGCTGAAGCTTTCTTT
cdr3_aa: CASSLGQGAEAFF

clone_size: once
v_call: TRBV9
j_call: TRBJ1-1
d_call: NA
cdr3_nt: TGTGCCAGCAGCAATAGTAGGAGGGCTGAAGCTTTCTTT
cdr3_aa: CASSNSRRAEAFF

clone_size: NA
v_call: TRBV5-6
j_call: TRBJ2-3
d_call: NA
cdr3_nt: TGTGCCAGCAGCCAATCCATAGATACGCAGTATTTT
cdr3_aa: CASSQSIDTQYF

clone_size: NA
v_call: TRBV27
j_call: TRBJ1-2
d_call: NA
cdr3_nt: TGTGCCAGCAGCGAGGGGATGGGCAGCTATGGCTACACCTTC
cdr3_aa: CASSEGMGSYGYTF

clone_size: NA
v_call: TRBV7-2
j_call: TRBJ1-2
d_call: NA
cdr3_nt: TGTGCCAGCAGCGAGTCAGACTATGGCTACACCTTC
cdr3_aa: CASSESDYGYTF

clone_size: NA
v_call: TRBV6-4
j_call: TRBJ1-2
d_call: TRBD1
cdr3_nt: TGTGCCAGCAGTGACGGAAGACAGGGGGCCTATGGCTACACCTTC
cdr3_aa: CASSDGRQGAYGYTF

clone_size: NA
v_call: TRBV11-1
j_call: TRBJ1-2
d_call: NA
cdr3_nt: TGTGCCAGCAGCTTAGATAGGGGTCTCGGCTATGGCTACACCTTC
cdr3_aa: CASSLDRGLGYGYTF

clone_size: NA
v_call: TRBV6-5
j_call: TRBJ1-2
d_call: NA
cdr3_nt: TGTGCCAGCAGTTACGCGGGGGTCGGCTACACCTTC
cdr3_aa: CASSYAGVGYTF

clone_size: NA
v_call: TRBV6-1
j_call: TRBJ1-5
d_call: NA
cdr3_nt: TGTGCCAGCAGGGACCTTAGCAATCAGCCCCAGCATTTT
cdr3_aa: CASRDLSNQPQHF

clone_size: NA
v_call: TRBV7-2
j_call: TRBJ1-6
d_call: NA
cdr3_nt: TGTGCCAGCAGCTTACCTCTCGGCAGGGTGTGGTCACCCCTCCACTTT
cdr3_aa: CASSLPLGRVWSPLHF

clone_size: NA
v_call: TRBV19
j_call: TRBJ1-1
d_call: NA
cdr3_nt: TGTGCCAGTAGTGGGCGGAGGGGGACTGAAGCTTTCTTT
cdr3_aa: CASSGRRGTEAFF

clone_size: NA
v_call: TRBV6-1
j_call: TRBJ2-1
d_call: TRBD1
cdr3_nt: TGTGCCAGCACCCGGAAGGGGGCCGACAATGAGCAGCTCTTC
cdr3_aa: CASTRKGADNEQLF

clone_size: NA
v_call: TRBV7-2
j_call: TRBJ2-7
d_call: TRBD2
cdr3_nt: TGTGCCACCCAGCGGACTAGCGGCACCTACGAGCAGTACTTC
cdr3_aa: CATQRTSGTYEQYF

clone_size: NA
v_call: TRBV5-4
j_call: TRBJ2-5
d_call: NA
cdr3_nt: TGTGCCAGCAGCTTGGTGGGGGCCCAAGAGACCCAGTACTTC
cdr3_aa: CASSLVGAQETQYF

clone_size: NA
v_call: TRBV5-4
j_call: TRBJ2-2
d_call: NA
cdr3_nt: TGTGCCAGCAGCTTGTCAGCCTCCTCCACCGGGGAGCTGTTTTTT
cdr3_aa: CASSLSASSTGELFF

clone_size: NA
v_call: TRBV25-1
j_call: TRBJ1-5
d_call: NA
cdr3_nt: TGTGCCAGCAGTGAATATGGAGCCGGGTATAGCAATCAGCCCCAGCATTTT
cdr3_aa: CASSEYGAGYSNQPQHF

clone_size: NA
v_call: TRBV28
j_call: TRBJ1-5
d_call: NA
cdr3_nt: TGTGCCAGCAATTGGAGCAATCAGCCCCAGCATTTT
cdr3_aa: CASNWSNQPQHF

clone_size: NA
v_call: TRBV19
j_call: TRBJ2-2
d_call: TRBD1
cdr3_nt: TGTGCCAGTAGTATGTCGACAGGGGGCCGAACCGGGGAGCTGTTTTTT
cdr3_aa: CASSMSTGGRTGELFF

clone_size: NA
v_call: TRBV29-1
j_call: TRBJ1-1
d_call: NA
cdr3_nt: TGCAGCGTGGAAACCTATGAAGCTTTCTTT
cdr3_aa: CSVETYEAFF

clone_size: NA
v_call: TRBV19
j_call: TRBJ1-1
d_call: TRBD1
cdr3_nt: TGTGCCAGTAGTACCCCCCGGGACAGGGTTCATGAAGCTTTCTTT
cdr3_aa: CASSTPRDRVHEAFF